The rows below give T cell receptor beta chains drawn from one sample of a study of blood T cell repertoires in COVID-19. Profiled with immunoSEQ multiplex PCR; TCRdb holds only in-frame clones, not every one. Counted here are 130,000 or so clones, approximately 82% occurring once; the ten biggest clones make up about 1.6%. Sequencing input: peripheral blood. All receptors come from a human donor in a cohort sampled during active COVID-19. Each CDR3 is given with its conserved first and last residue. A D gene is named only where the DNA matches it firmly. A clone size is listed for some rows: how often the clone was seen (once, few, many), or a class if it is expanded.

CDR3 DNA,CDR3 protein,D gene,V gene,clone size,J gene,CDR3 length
TGTGCCTGGAGTGTGCGGACAGGGAACACTGAAGCTTTCTTT,CAWSVRTGNTEAFF,TRBD1,TRBV30,.,TRBJ1-1,14
TGTGCCAGCAGTTTACCAGGGGGGCTTGAGCAGTTCTTC,CASSLPGGLEQFF,.,TRBV28,.,TRBJ2-1,13
TGTGCCAGCAGCGTACCCATCAGCGGGAGTGGCACAGATACGCAGTATTTT,CASSVPISGSGTDTQYF,TRBD2,TRBV9,.,TRBJ2-3,17
TGTGCCATCAGTGGCCTCCAGCGGGAGGTTAATGAGCAGTTCTTC,CAISGLQREVNEQFF,TRBD2,TRBV10-3,once,TRBJ2-1,15
TGCGCCAGCAGCTTGGACAGTTCAGGGGGTAACTATGGCTACACCTTC,CASSLDSSGGNYGYTF,TRBD1,TRBV5-1,.,TRBJ1-2,16
TGTGCCAGCAGCGAAAGGACAGGCAGACAGCCCCAGCATTTT,CASSERTGRQPQHF,TRBD1,TRBV14,.,TRBJ1-5,14
TGTGCCAGCAGTGAAATGGGCGGCTACACCTTC,CASSEMGGYTF,.,TRBV6-1,few,TRBJ1-2,11
TGTGCCACCAGTGATTCGGGTTCAGGACTAAGCACAGATACGCAGTATTTT,CATSDSGSGLSTDTQYF,.,TRBV24-1,.,TRBJ2-3,17
TGCGCCAGCAGCTTGGCCGAGGGTGTGGGTGGCTACACCTTC,CASSLAEGVGGYTF,.,TRBV5-1,few,TRBJ1-2,14
TGTGCCAGCAGCTTGGGCGCGGGAGGGGGGACCGATACGCAGTATTTT,CASSLGAGGGTDTQYF,TRBD2,TRBV5-5,.,TRBJ2-3,16
TGTGCCAGCAGCTTCGCGGGGGGCAGCTATGGCTACACCTTC,CASSFAGGSYGYTF,.,TRBV7-9,.,TRBJ1-2,14
TGTGCCAGCAGCCTACCCCTCAGGGGGGACGGTGAAGCTTTCTTT,CASSLPLRGDGEAFF,TRBD1,TRBV28,.,TRBJ1-1,15
TGTGCCAGCAGGATGTACAGGGGTACTGAAGCTTTCTTT,CASRMYRGTEAFF,TRBD1,TRBV6-5,once,TRBJ1-1,13
TGTGCCAGCAGCCCCTGGGGACAAGACTATCAGCCCCAGCATTTT,CASSPWGQDYQPQHF,.,TRBV7-2,.,TRBJ1-5,15
TGCGCCAGCAGCTTGGGGACAGCTGGGGAAGCTTTCTTT,CASSLGTAGEAFF,.,TRBV5-1,.,TRBJ1-1,13
TGTGCCAGCAGTTCGGGGGGGGACAGGGGTGAAAAACTGTTTTTT,CASSSGGDRGEKLFF,TRBD1,TRBV28,.,TRBJ1-4,15
TGTGCCAGCAGCAACCAGGGGATGAACACTGAAGCTTTCTTT,CASSNQGMNTEAFF,.,TRBV7-9,.,TRBJ1-1,14
TGTGCCAGCAGCCGGAGCGAGGCGTTTGGTGAGCAGTTCTTC,CASSRSEAFGEQFF,.,TRBV4-2,.,TRBJ2-1,14
TGTGCCACCAGTGAGCACAGAGACACTGAAGCTTTCTTT,CATSEHRDTEAFF,.,TRBV24-1,.,TRBJ1-1,13
TGTGCCAGCACCAAGGGACTCCTCTCGGATGAGCAGTTCTTC,CASTKGLLSDEQFF,.,TRBV5-6,.,TRBJ2-1,14
TGTGCCAGCAGCGTAGCTACCACGGTGGGAAACACCATATATTTT,CASSVATTVGNTIYF,.,TRBV9,.,TRBJ1-3,15
TGTGCCAGCAGTTACTCGATCATAGGGGATGAAGCTTTCTTT,CASSYSIIGDEAFF,.,TRBV6-5,.,TRBJ1-1,14
TGTGCCAGCCTGGGACTAGCGGTATACGGGGAGCAGTACTTC,CASLGLAVYGEQYF,TRBD2,TRBV2,.,TRBJ2-7,14
TGTGCCAGCAGCTTGGGGACAGACAGCTATGGCTACACCTTC,CASSLGTDSYGYTF,TRBD1,TRBV7-9,.,TRBJ1-2,14
TGCGCCAGCAGCTCAGGGACAGGGCAAGAGACCCAGTACTTC,CASSSGTGQETQYF,TRBD1,TRBV5-1,.,TRBJ2-5,14
TGTGCCAGCAGTTACGAGGGTCTCGAAGCTTTCTTT,CASSYEGLEAFF,.,TRBV6-6,few,TRBJ1-1,12
TGTGCCAGCAGTTACACAGGACAGGGTCCCTATTCACCCCTCCACTTT,CASSYTGQGPYSPLHF,TRBD1,TRBV6-5,.,TRBJ1-6,16
TGTGCCAGCAGCCCCGGGGTAGGGCCGTACTACGAGCAGTACTTC,CASSPGVGPYYEQYF,.,TRBV7-2,.,TRBJ2-7,15
TGTGCCAGCAGTTACCCGCTTGAGGGCGAGCAGTACTTC,CASSYPLEGEQYF,.,TRBV6-6,once,TRBJ2-7,13
TGTGCCATCAGTGACGGGGTTGAAACAGATACGCAGTATTTT,CAISDGVETDTQYF,.,TRBV10-3,.,TRBJ2-3,14
TGTGCCAGCAGCAAAGGGAAGGCAGGGTTGATCGCTGAAGCTTTCTTT,CASSKGKAGLIAEAFF,.,TRBV21-1,.,TRBJ1-1,16
TGTGCCGATTCAGCGGGAGACAACACCGGGGAGCTGTTTTTT,CADSAGDNTGELFF,TRBD2,TRBV4-2,.,TRBJ2-2,14
TGTGCCAGCAGCCTGTACTCCGGGACAGGACCCAATCAGCCCCAGCATTTT,CASSLYSGTGPNQPQHF,TRBD1,TRBV4-2,.,TRBJ1-5,17
TGTGCCAGCAGCTTAAATGGCGGGAGTATCTCCCACGAGCAGTACTTC,CASSLNGGSISHEQYF,TRBD2,TRBV7-3,.,TRBJ2-7,16
TGTGCCAGCAGCCCCTATAGCAATCAGCCCCAGCATTTT,CASSPYSNQPQHF,.,TRBV7-2,.,TRBJ1-5,13
TGTGCCAGCAGTGAAGCCGGTTCGGGGGGCCGAAAAAAACTGTTTTTT,CASSEAGSGGRKKLFF,.,TRBV2,.,TRBJ1-4,16
TGTGCCAGTAGTATAACAGGGGGAGCTCAGCCCCAGCATTTT,CASSITGGAQPQHF,TRBD1,TRBV19,.,TRBJ1-5,14
TGTGCCAGCAGTGAACAACCGACAGGGAACACTGAAGCTTTCTTT,CASSEQPTGNTEAFF,.,TRBV6-1,.,TRBJ1-1,15
TGTGCCACCAGCAGCCAGGCAACTGGGGCCAACGTCCTGACTTTC,CATSSQATGANVLTF,.,TRBV15,.,TRBJ2-6,15
TGTGCCAGCAGCCAAACTAGCGGCCCCCGAGTGGATGAGCAGTTCTTC,CASSQTSGPRVDEQFF,TRBD2,TRBV7-3,.,TRBJ2-1,16
TGCGCCAGCAGCTCTGGGACTAGCGGACTAATCACCGGGGAGCTGTTTTTT,CASSSGTSGLITGELFF,TRBD2,TRBV5-1,once,TRBJ2-2,17
TGTGCCACCAGCAGAGGGGGTGGGGACTACAACCGTGAGCAGTTCTTC,CATSRGGGDYNREQFF,TRBD2,TRBV15,.,TRBJ2-1,16
TGCGCCAGCAGCTTTACAGGGGGATATGAGACCCAGTACTTC,CASSFTGGYETQYF,TRBD1,TRBV5-1,.,TRBJ2-5,14
TGTGCCAGCAGCGGCCCGCAGGGGGCGGTGGGAGAGCAGTACTTC,CASSGPQGAVGEQYF,TRBD1,TRBV2,.,TRBJ2-7,15
TGTGCCAGCAGCTTATTGCTAGCGGGGTTTTCTGGGGCCAACGTCCTGACTTTC,CASSLLLAGFSGANVLTF,TRBD2,TRBV7-2,.,TRBJ2-6,18
TGCGCCAGCGCCTCTGGAGGGAGAAGCTCCTACGAGCAGTACTTC,CASASGGRSSYEQYF,.,TRBV5-1,few,TRBJ2-7,15
TGTGCCAGCGGTCGCGCGGGGAACTATGGCTACACCTTC,CASGRAGNYGYTF,.,TRBV6-5,.,TRBJ1-2,13
TGTGCCAGCAGTCCAGGCCAACCTGGGGCCAACGTCCTGACTTTC,CASSPGQPGANVLTF,.,TRBV11-2,.,TRBJ2-6,15
TGTGCCAGCAGTTCCTACAGGGGAATGTGGCAGCCCCAGCATTTT,CASSSYRGMWQPQHF,TRBD1,TRBV28,.,TRBJ1-5,15
TGTGCCAGCAGCTCGGGACATCAAGAGACCCAGTACTTC,CASSSGHQETQYF,.,TRBV11-2,few,TRBJ2-5,13
TGTGCCATCGGAGGCAGGGAGGACACTGAAGCTTTCTTT,CAIGGREDTEAFF,.,TRBV10-3,.,TRBJ1-1,13
TGTGCCAGTAGTAGACTAGCGGGAAGTACCTACGAGCAGTACTTC,CASSRLAGSTYEQYF,TRBD2,TRBV19,few,TRBJ2-7,15
TGTGCCAGCAGGCAGACAGGGGAGGACACTGAAGCTTTCTTT,CASRQTGEDTEAFF,TRBD1,TRBV25-1,.,TRBJ1-1,14
TGTGCCAGCTCATCGGGGGGCTCCGGTGAAGCTTTCTTT,CASSSGGSGEAFF,.,TRBV18,.,TRBJ1-1,13
TGTGCCAGCAAACTAGCGGTCGCGAACACCGGGGAGCTGTTTTTT,CASKLAVANTGELFF,TRBD2,TRBV2,.,TRBJ2-2,15